The present TCR beta chain was sequenced within a study of shared clonotypes between healthy human individuals (dated by TCRdb to 2018 to 2021). Concerning the study at large: The cohort included a few men and two women between 18 and 49 years of age. For each donor, three plates each were used for CD4 naive and CD4 memory, two plates were used for CD8 naive, and one plate was used for CD8 memory. To estimate repertoire size and how much clonotype sharing occurs between individuals, the study deeply sequenced the blood TCR repertoires of roughly 5 healthy adults. Different laboratories and diverse techniques were used to prepare libraries and sequence TCR repertoires, to increase sequencing depth and limit assay-specific biases. Leukapheresis yielded between about 0.85 and 10 billion PBMCs per donor.

Study-wide conclusions, independent of this receptor: Estimated clonotype richness was generally larger for naive than for memory subsets. Across four donors, approximately 5% of naive CD4, roughly 3.5% of naive CD8, around 2.5% of memory CD4, and 0.4% to 0.45% of memory CD8 clonotypes were shared. Sampling was restricted to blood, and TCR repertoires in tissues likely differ from the TCR repertoires found in blood. Incomplete sequencing was indicated by rarefaction of sorted-subset datasets, despite the large sequencing depth. Pairwise subsampling indicated that sequencing depth was expected to affect the degree of clonotype sharing among donors. The small number of donors limited the genetic and exposure-history diversity represented. Compared with non-shared clonotypes, the clonotypes found in all four sorted-subset donors had higher generation probabilities.

TCR CDR3 regions were amplified from genomic DNA by multiplex PCR using the deep immunoSEQ assay. For each cell subset, the extracted genomic DNA was distributed evenly across all wells of several immunoSEQ 96-well plates, and each plate served as one replicate. For sorted subsets, roughly 200 ng of genomic DNA, equivalent to tens of thousands of T cell genomes, went into each replicate PCR. Purified libraries were measured with a Qubit 3.0 fluorometer, size-checked on a Bioanalyzer 2100, and measured again with the KAPA Library Quantification kit. A separate single-read 150-cycle Illumina NextSeq 550 flow cell was used to sequence each immunoSEQ 96-well plate. Under the source paper's analysis protocol: Because the immunoSEQ output held only junctional sequences and lacked quality scores, the filtering could not match the filtering applied to full-length reads. To assign V/J genes and CDR3, sequences were annotated against IMGT germline references using PyIR, a Python wrapper for IgBLAST v1.9. Reads were removed for weak V/J assignments (E-value above 1e-6), missing CDR3, stop codons, out-of-frame junctions, or ambiguous translated residues. A V3J clonotype was defined by an identical inferred V gene, J gene, and CDR3 amino acid sequence. The percentage overlap between two repertoires was calculated by dividing the number of shared unique clonotypes by the size of the smaller repertoire. Three approaches were used to assess repertoire richness: RTK rarefaction, the Chao1 estimator, and Recon v2.1 estimates of unobserved clonotypes. For all TCRbeta clonotypes obtained by the gDNA method from four donors, generation probabilities were computed with OLGA. The source is immuneACCESS, and TCRdb retained only in-frame sequences with V and J called. Part of the clones is not carried over; for the studies checked, unresolved V genes explain less than half of this, and the remainder is unexplained. The V and J calls and the clone size are those of that table, but D and trimming were determined from the DNA. Across this sample there are under 2.5 million clones, with less than 95% seen only once. The top ten constitute 0.37% of the sample.

The donors were healthy, HIV-negative adults with no recently reported acute infections or vaccinations. Every donor was a Caucasian adult living in Nashville, Tennessee, USA. CD4+ T cells were enriched through magnetic negative selection, after which naive cells were positively selected on CD45RA and the remaining negative fraction served as the memory subset. Blood was collected by leukapheresis, and PBMCs were isolated by Ficoll-Histopaque density gradient centrifugation and then cryopreserved in liquid nitrogen vapor phase. Analytical flow cytometry was used to check the purity and quantity of every magnetically sorted T cell population. From each sorted fraction, genomic DNA was isolated and quantified by UV absorbance on a Nanodrop 2000c. Only one count was recorded for this clone. It lacks a known antigen. No base quality values were provided; no much bigger clone lies one nucleotide off. The source material was naive CD4+ T cells from PBMCs. The intended sense of this specimen's cell subset or site label: CD45RA+ positively selected. This TCR derives from a young man in good health. Some clones in this sample may be carry-over from other donors' samples.

The CDR3 region: CASSPRADSTDTQYF. The nucleotide sequence reads TGTGCCAGCAGCCCTCGAGCGGATAGCACAGATACGCAGTATTTT. Recombination joined TRBV5-4 with TRBJ2-3; TRBD2 might be the D gene, on 5 matching bases. Inclusive of the bounding cysteine and phenylalanine, the CDR3 is 15 residues long. The CDR3 DNA has 45 bases and is translated from base 1. The germline V gene encodes CDR1 SGHNT and CDR2 YYREEE (reference sequence). A distance of 12 bases separates the germline ends of V and J, which lose 4 bases and 0 bases respectively.